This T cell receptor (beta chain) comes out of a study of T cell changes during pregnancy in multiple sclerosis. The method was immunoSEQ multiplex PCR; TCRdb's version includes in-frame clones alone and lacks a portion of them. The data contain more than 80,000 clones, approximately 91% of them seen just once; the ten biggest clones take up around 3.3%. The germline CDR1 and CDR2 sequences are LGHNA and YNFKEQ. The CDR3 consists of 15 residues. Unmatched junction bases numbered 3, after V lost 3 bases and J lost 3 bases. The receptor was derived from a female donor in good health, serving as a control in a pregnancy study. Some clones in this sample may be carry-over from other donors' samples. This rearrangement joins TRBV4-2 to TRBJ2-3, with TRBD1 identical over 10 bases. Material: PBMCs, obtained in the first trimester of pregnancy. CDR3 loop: CASSHDRGLTDTQYF. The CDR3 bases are TGTGCCAGCAGCCACGACAGGGGGCTAACAGATACGCAGTATTTT.